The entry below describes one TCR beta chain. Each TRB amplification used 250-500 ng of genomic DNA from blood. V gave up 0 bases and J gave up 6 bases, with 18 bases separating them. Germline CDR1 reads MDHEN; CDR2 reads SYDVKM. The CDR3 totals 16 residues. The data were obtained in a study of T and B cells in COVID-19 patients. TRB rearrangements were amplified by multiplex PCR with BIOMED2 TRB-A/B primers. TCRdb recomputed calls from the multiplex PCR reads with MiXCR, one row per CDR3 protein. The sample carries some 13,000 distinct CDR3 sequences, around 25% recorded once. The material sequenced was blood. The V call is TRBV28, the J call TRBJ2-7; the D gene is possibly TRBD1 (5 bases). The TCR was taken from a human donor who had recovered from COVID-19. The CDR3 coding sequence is TGTGCCAGCAGTTTATGGCCTACAGGCTTTTTTCCCGAGCAGTACTTC. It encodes CASSLWPTGFFPEQYF.